A selection of T cell receptor beta chains follows, all from one sample in a study of CD8 T cells in Susac syndrome. Each CDR3 protein gets one entry after TCRdb re-called the immunoSEQ multiplex PCR reads with MiXCR. The sample lists over 150,000 distinct CDR3 sequences; 90% to 95% were seen once. The sample taken for sequencing was CD4+ T cells from PBMCs. Receptors originate from a human donor with multiple sclerosis. The CDR3 runs from the conserved cysteine through the conserved F or W. A row's size may be missing; if present it is once, few, many or a size class.

NA TRBJ1-1 TRBV3-1 CASTSRVGGTEAFF
NA TRBJ2-7 TRBV5-1 CASSLGQGGPSYEQYF
NA TRBJ1-2 TRBV4-3 CASSPRQRDNYGYTF
NA TRBJ2-5 TRBV5-4 CASSFLTSGRGETQYF
NA TRBJ1-1 TRBV30 CAWNLAGLGTEAFF
NA TRBJ1-2 TRBV14 CASSQDNYGYTF
NA TRBJ1-2 TRBV12-3/TRBV12-4 CASSLPGTKPHGYTF
NA TRBJ2-7 TRBV10-3 CAISDKQSSYEQYF
NA TRBJ2-1 TRBV15 CATSRPGLGANEQFF
NA TRBJ1-1 TRBV6-1 CASSEQPQGNTEAFF
NA TRBJ1-6 TRBV12-3/TRBV12-4 CASSPIGSGVYNSPLHF
NA TRBJ1-2 TRBV29-1 CSVDPPGGRGYGYTF
NA TRBJ1-2 TRBV6-6 CASSYSPWTGEGGYTF
NA TRBJ1-5 TRBV2 CASTLGVGNQPQHF
NA TRBJ2-6 TRBV2 CASSRTRGSGAASGANVLTF
NA TRBJ1-1 TRBV30 CAWTLNARGTEAFF
NA TRBJ2-1 TRBV19 CASSIRGPGWDEQFF
NA TRBJ1-5 TRBV5-1 CASSPDRGDQPQHF
NA TRBJ2-1 TRBV20-1 CSARSGNEQFF
NA TRBJ1-2 TRBV5-1 CASSSHGQGHYGYTF
NA TRBJ2-7 TRBV3-1 CASSLISGTGAQYF
NA TRBJ2-5 TRBV2 CASGPRGQLQETQYF
NA TRBJ1-4 TRBV2 CASYAGESEKLFF
NA TRBJ2-7 TRBV4-1 CASSQRSGLGGGEQYF
NA TRBJ1-1 TRBV9 CASSVSGTGVMNTEAFF
NA TRBJ1-3 TRBV28 CASSTPVQGGNTIYF
NA TRBJ1-1 TRBV5-1 CASSQGTRGTTEAFF
NA TRBJ2-2 TRBV12-3/TRBV12-4 CASREGATTGELFF
NA TRBJ2-7 TRBV6-5 CASSYDSGTGYEQYF
NA TRBJ1-1 TRBV24-1 CATSDSGGETEAFF
NA TRBJ2-7 TRBV5-4 CASSLQSEQYF
once TRBJ1-2 TRBV30 CAWTTGQEYGYTF
NA TRBJ2-7 TRBV3-1 CASSQGQAPNEQYF
NA TRBJ2-6 TRBV7-3 CASSYRTGGGTGANVLTF
NA TRBJ1-2 TRBV4-2 CASSQANMKDGYTF
NA TRBJ1-1 TRBV12-3/TRBV12-4 CASSGQGMNTEAFF
NA TRBJ2-1 TRBV9 CASSVGPGLAGYEQFF
NA TRBJ1-3 TRBV27 CASSRSDGNTIYF
NA TRBJ1-1 TRBV20-1 CSASPDRMNTEAFF
NA TRBJ1-2 TRBV12-3/TRBV12-4 CASSAGPLLNYGYTF
NA TRBJ2-7 TRBV4-3 CASSQEGGRTYEQYF
NA TRBJ1-1 TRBV2 CASSGRHLNTEAFF
NA TRBJ2-3 TRBV24-1 CATSDLYTDTQYF
NA TRBJ2-5 TRBV5-1 CASKSSRAGGIGMTETQYF
NA TRBJ2-1 TRBV6-2/TRBV6-3 CASNPRRTNYNEQFF
NA TRBJ1-5 TRBV10-3 CAIADRDDQPQHF
NA TRBJ2-6 TRBV28 CASEGAGANVLTF
NA TRBJ2-1 TRBV3-1 CASSQVDGEQFF
NA TRBJ2-1 TRBV20-1 CSARKVAGGPNNEQFF
NA TRBJ1-4 TRBV3-1 CASSLGQMNEKLFF
NA TRBJ2-3 TRBV4-1 CASSLGVDRNVEHTDTQYF
once TRBJ2-7 TRBV2 CASSAVGSQQYF
NA TRBJ1-6 TRBV2 CASSEERANLGSPLHF
NA TRBJ2-5 TRBV6-2/TRBV6-3 CASSLMGSQETQYF
NA TRBJ2-1 TRBV29-1 CSVEERGFINEQFF